The sequence of this TCR beta chain was determined in a study of OX40 agonist ivuxolimab in advanced cancers. The overall study: At doses from 0.01 to 10 mg/kg, patients were given intravenous ivuxolimab every 2 weeks. Overall study results and limits: Clonal expansion was seen in CD4+ and CD8+ blood T cells by week 6 at 0.1 to 3.0 mg/kg. Researchers report that CD8+ T cells had, on average, more expanded clones than CD4+.

The table came from immunoSEQ multiplex PCR; TCRdb's copy has only in-frame clones and leaves some out. This table holds tens of thousands of clones, 65% to 85% found once. The CDR3 spans 16 residues. The junction had 10 bases not matched to a gene; V was cut back by 2 bases and J by 4 bases. Germline CDR1 and CDR2: SGHNT and YYREEE (reference sequence). This clone appeared a few times. The antigen remains unidentified. This chain uses TRBV5-4 with TRBJ2-7; 9 bases map to TRBD1. The sequence came from an adult with an advanced solid tumor such as melanoma, head and neck, liver or kidney cancer. The sequences come from CD4+ or CD8+ T cells sorted from blood, collected in a trial of the OX40 agonist ivuxolimab. In DNA form, the CDR3 reads TGTGCCAGCAGCTTCCCCGGGACAGGGATCGTGTACGAGCAGTACTTC. It specifies CASSFPGTGIVYEQYF.